A single sample is the source of the 17 T cell receptor beta chains below, sequenced in a study of T cells expressing NK-cell markers. TCRdb reprocessed the 5' RACE reads and stores each CDR3 protein as one record, lacking DNA. The repertoire table contains 250,000 or so distinct CDR3 sequences. Input material: blood T cells: a sorted CD56 or NKG2C T cell subset, CD4+ or CD8+ T cells, or bulk PBMC T cells (not recorded which). These receptors were taken from a woman aged 18-70 years in good health.

The V and J genes are TRBV7-2 and TRBJ1-4; checking the TCRdb D call of TRBD1 is not possible without DNA. The V gene's germline CDR1 is SGHTA and CDR2 FQGNSA. The CDR3 is 16 residues long. The CDR3 is CASSVIRVSTNEKLFF.

The chain joins TRBV5-1 to TRBJ2-1; the TCRdb D gene call, TRBD2, has no DNA to confirm it. The CDR3 has 17 amino acids. From germline, CDR1 is SGHRS and CDR2 YFSETQ. The CDR3 is CASCAPELAGDPNEQFF.

V is TRBV7-2 and J is TRBJ1-4; TCRdb lists TRBD1, though no DNA is available to test this call. The CDR3 spans 16 residues. Germline V lookup: CDR1 SGHTA, CDR2 FQGNSA. The CDR3: CASSTLRGRANEKLFF.

The CDR3 sequence: CASRMDRLGNQPQHF. The chain employs TRBV6-2 or TRBV6-3 and TRBJ1-5; TCRdb's D gene call, TRBD1, goes unchecked for lack of DNA. From germline, CDR1 is MNHEY and CDR2 SVGEGT. The CDR3 runs to 15 residues.

This chain uses TRBV29-1 with TRBJ2-1; TCRdb's D call of TRBD1 is untestable without DNA. CDR1 SQVTM and CDR2 ANQGSEA come from the germline V gene. There are 12 residues in the CDR3. The CDR3 sequence: CSVGDRGNEQFF.

The rearrangement uses TRBV24-1 and TRBJ2-3; TCRdb selects TRBD2, and the lack of DNA leaves this call unchecked. This CDR3 contains 15 residues. The germline V gene has CDR1 KGHDR and CDR2 SFDVKD. CDR3: CATSDPGLKTDTQYF.

V gene TRBV29-1 combines with J gene TRBJ1-5; TCRdb designates TRBD1, a call that cannot be tested without DNA. The CDR3 contains 13 residues. Germline V gene data show CDR1 as SQVTM and CDR2 as ANQGSEA. CDR3 sequence: CSVAGTEYQPQHF.

The chain carries TRBV27 and TRBJ2-7; as DNA is missing, the TRBD2 call by TCRdb cannot be tested. Germline V lookup: CDR1 MNHEY, CDR2 SMNVEV (reference sequence). This CDR3 is 15 amino acids long. CDR3 loop: CASSFGTSGTYEQYF.

The chain couples TRBV25-1 to TRBJ1-1. The CDR3 spans 15 residues. Germline CDR1 and CDR2: MGHDK and SYGVNS. The CDR3 region is CASSEPDLGGRGAFF.

CDR3 protein: CASSLRTSGSAMTQYF. This chain uses TRBV12-3 or TRBV12-4 with TRBJ2-5; with no DNA, the TCRdb D assignment of TRBD2 cannot be verified. This CDR3 comprises 16 residues.

The chain couples TRBV11-2 to TRBJ2-2. The CDR3 contains 15 residues. Germline V CDR1 and CDR2: SGHAT, FQNNGV. This CDR3 is CASTQNPVGTGELFF.

The J gene is TRBJ2-6, the V gene TRBV12-3 or TRBV12-4. This CDR3 spans 14 amino acids. The CDR3 loop reads CASRSSSGANVLTF.

The V call is TRBV5-1, the J call TRBJ2-5; TCRdb gives TRBD1 as the D gene, but with no DNA this cannot be confirmed. CDR3 length: 15 residues. Germline-derived CDR1 and CDR2 are SGHRS and YFSETQ. CDR3: CASSPGPGQVETQYF. The whole variable domain, filled in from reference TRBV5-1 and TRBJ2-5, reads KAGVTQTPRYLIKTRGQQVTLSCSPISGHRSVSWYQQTPGQGLQFLFEYFSETQRNKGNFPGRFSGRQFSNSRSEMNVSTLELGDSALYLCASSPGPGQVETQYFGPGTRLLVL.

CDR3: CASSPSGSNYEQYF. This rearrangement joins TRBV18 to TRBJ2-7; with no DNA, the TCRdb D assignment of TRBD2 cannot be verified. The CDR3 has 14 residues. Germline CDR1 is KGHSH and CDR2 is LQKENI.

The chain couples TRBV6-5 to TRBJ2-1; checking the TCRdb D call of TRBD1 is not possible without DNA. CDR3 length equals 13 residues. Germline V CDR1 and CDR2: MNHEY, SVGAGI. Here the CDR3 reads CASSYLQGGEQFF.

This sequence joins TRBV30 and TRBJ2-1; TCRdb picks TRBD2, but there is no DNA to check that call. The CDR3 is 12 residues long. Germline V lookup: CDR1 GTSNPN, CDR2 SVGIG (reference sequence). The CDR3 loop reads CAVSGGYNEQFF.

The chain employs TRBV12-3 or TRBV12-4 and TRBJ2-1; TCRdb's D gene call, TRBD2, goes unchecked for lack of DNA. The CDR3 runs 14 residues. The CDR3 here is CASGNRNSGGEQFF.